These T cell receptor beta chains were read from a single sample in a study of shared clonotypes between healthy human individuals. Some clones are missing from TCRdb's copy, which holds only in-frame ones; the method was immunoSEQ multiplex PCR. The sample lists about 2.1 million clones; about 92% were seen once. The sequencing input was naive CD8+ T cells from PBMCs. All receptors come from a man between 18 and 29 years old in good health. Some clones in this sample may be carry-over from other donors' samples. CDR3s include the opening cysteine and the closing phenylalanine or tryptophan. A D gene is named only where the DNA matches it firmly. Rows may omit the clone size; those that give it use once, few, many or a size class.

CDR3,DNA,length,V,J,size,D
CASSLGGANGYTF,TGTGCCAGCAGTTTAGGGGGGGCAAATGGCTACACCTTC,13,TRBV6-5,TRBJ1-2,once,.
CASSPPSPGGADGYTF,TGTGCCAGTAGTCCCCCTTCCCCGGGGGGCGCTGATGGCTACACCTTC,16,TRBV19,TRBJ1-2,once,.
CASSFGTGELFF,TGTGCCAGCAGCTTTGGGACCGGGGAGCTGTTTTTT,12,TRBV5-4,TRBJ2-2,.,.
CASSQPGTVTYEQYF,TGTGCCAGCAGCCAACCCGGGACAGTTACCTACGAGCAGTACTTC,15,TRBV4-2,TRBJ2-7,.,TRBD1
CASSTNWGDIQYF,TGTGCCAGCAGTACAAATTGGGGGGACATTCAGTACTTC,13,TRBV6-5,TRBJ2-4,.,.
CASSLERGYNEQFF,TGTGCCAGCAGCTTAGAACGGGGCTACAATGAGCAGTTCTTC,14,TRBV7-2,TRBJ2-1,.,.
CASSEVTGLGYGYTF,TGTGCCAGCAGTGAAGTGACAGGGCTGGGGTATGGCTACACCTTC,15,TRBV6-1,TRBJ1-2,.,TRBD1
CASSLRDRGAETQYF,TGTGCCAGCAGTCTCCGGGACAGGGGCGCGGAGACCCAGTACTTC,15,TRBV27,TRBJ2-5,.,TRBD1
CASSESRGFYEQYF,TGTGCCAGCAGTGAATCTCGGGGGTTCTACGAGCAGTACTTC,14,TRBV2,TRBJ2-7,.,.
CASVKPLGVTF,TGTGCCAGCGTCAAACCCCTTGGGGTCACCTTC,11,TRBV5-8,TRBJ1-2,.,.
CASSPRSGRAGGEQFF,TGTGCCAGCAGCCCGAGGAGCGGGAGGGCGGGGGGAGAGCAGTTCTTC,16,TRBV5-6,TRBJ2-1,.,TRBD2
CASSLGQGAKDEQFF,TGTGCCAGCAGCCTGGGACAGGGGGCGAAGGATGAGCAGTTCTTC,15,TRBV4-2,TRBJ2-1,.,TRBD1
CASSFLAGEGAGELFF,TGTGCCAGCAGTTTTCTAGCGGGAGAAGGGGCCGGGGAGCTGTTTTTT,16,TRBV27,TRBJ2-2,.,TRBD2
CASSAIENTGELFF,TGTGCCAGCAGCGCCATCGAGAACACCGGGGAGCTGTTTTTT,14,TRBV13,TRBJ2-2,.,.
CASSVPTFGGQDQETQYF,TGTGCCAGCAGCGTACCGACATTCGGGGGGCAGGACCAAGAGACCCAGTACTTC,18,TRBV9,TRBJ2-5,.,.
CASSIDLEGSGELFF,TGTGCCAGTAGTATAGATTTGGAGGGATCCGGGGAGCTGTTTTTT,15,TRBV19,TRBJ2-2,.,.
CASSVPIKLRGLNEKLFF,TGTGCCAGCAGTGTTCCAATCAAATTACGGGGGTTAAATGAAAAACTGTTTTTT,18,TRBV28,TRBJ1-4,.,.
CASSLSWAGARTDTQYF,TGTGCCAGCAGTTTATCGTGGGCGGGAGCTCGTACAGATACGCAGTATTTT,17,TRBV27,TRBJ2-3,.,TRBD2
CASSSYVGAVYNEQFF,TGTGCCAGCAGTTCCTATGTCGGGGCAGTCTACAATGAGCAGTTCTTC,16,TRBV27,TRBJ2-1,.,.
CASSSREGGWLGAFF,TGTGCCAGCAGCTCGCGAGAAGGGGGCTGGCTGGGAGCTTTCTTT,15,TRBV11-2,TRBJ1-1,.,TRBD1
CASSSTGLGTEAFF,TGTGCCAGCAGCTCTACAGGGCTCGGCACTGAAGCTTTCTTT,14,TRBV5-4,TRBJ1-1,.,.
CASSFPQATNEQFF,TGTGCCAGCAGCTTCCCACAAGCGACCAATGAGCAGTTCTTC,14,TRBV13,TRBJ2-1,.,.
CASSQAAGLAANEQFF,TGCGCCAGCAGCCAAGCTGCCGGACTAGCGGCGAATGAGCAGTTCTTC,16,TRBV4-3,TRBJ2-1,once,TRBD2
CASSPGGYRPTDTQYF,TGTGCCAGCAGCCCCGGCGGCTACCGACCCACAGATACGCAGTATTTT,16,TRBV9,TRBJ2-3,.,.
CASSSDTTVNTEAFF,TGTGCCAGCAGTTCCGACACCACAGTGAACACTGAAGCTTTCTTT,15,TRBV27,TRBJ1-1,.,.
CATIGGVRGPYEQYF,TGTGCCACCATTGGGGGGGTGCGGGGTCCCTACGAGCAGTACTTC,15,TRBV19,TRBJ2-7,.,TRBD2